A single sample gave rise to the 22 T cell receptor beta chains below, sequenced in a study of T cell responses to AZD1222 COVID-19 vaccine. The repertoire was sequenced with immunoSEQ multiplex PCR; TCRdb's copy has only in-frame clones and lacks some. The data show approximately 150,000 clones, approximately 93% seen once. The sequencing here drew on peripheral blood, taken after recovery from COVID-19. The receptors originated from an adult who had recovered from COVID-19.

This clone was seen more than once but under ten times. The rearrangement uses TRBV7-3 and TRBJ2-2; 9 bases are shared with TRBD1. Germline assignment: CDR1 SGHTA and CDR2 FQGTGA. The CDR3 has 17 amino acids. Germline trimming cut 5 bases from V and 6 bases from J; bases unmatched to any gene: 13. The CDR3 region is CASSKPPGQGRPGELFF. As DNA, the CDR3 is TGTGCCAGCAGCAAGCCGCCGGGACAGGGACGTCCCGGGGAGCTGTTTTTT.

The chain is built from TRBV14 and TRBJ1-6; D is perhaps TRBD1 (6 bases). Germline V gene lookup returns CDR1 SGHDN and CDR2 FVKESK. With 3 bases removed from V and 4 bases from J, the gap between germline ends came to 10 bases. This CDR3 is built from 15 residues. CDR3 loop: CASSQSTGYNSPLHF. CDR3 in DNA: TGTGCCAGCAGCCAGTCGACAGGATATAATTCACCCCTCCACTTT.

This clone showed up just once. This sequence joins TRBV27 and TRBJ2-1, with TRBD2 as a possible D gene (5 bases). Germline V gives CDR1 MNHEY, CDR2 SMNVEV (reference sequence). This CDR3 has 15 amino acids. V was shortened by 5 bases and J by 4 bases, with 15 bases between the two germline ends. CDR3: CASSPQEGPYNEQFF. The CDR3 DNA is TGTGCCAGCAGTCCCCAAGAGGGCCCTTACAATGAGCAGTTCTTC.

The CDR3: CASSYSAQAEQFF. CDR3 DNA: TGTGCCAGCAGTTACTCCGCGCAGGCAGAGCAGTTCTTC. The chain is built from TRBV6-5 and TRBJ2-1; D gene ambiguous. The CDR3 is 13 amino acids. The V end was cut by 0 bases, the J end by 10 bases, with 10 bases between. The germline CDR1 and CDR2 sequences are MNHEY and SVGAGI.

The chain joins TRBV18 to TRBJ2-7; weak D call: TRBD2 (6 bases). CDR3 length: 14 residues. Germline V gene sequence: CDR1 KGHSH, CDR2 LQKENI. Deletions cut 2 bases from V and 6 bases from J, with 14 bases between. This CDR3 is CASSPGARRGEQYF. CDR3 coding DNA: TGTGCCAGCTCACCAGGCGCGCGGAGGGGCGAGCAGTACTTC.

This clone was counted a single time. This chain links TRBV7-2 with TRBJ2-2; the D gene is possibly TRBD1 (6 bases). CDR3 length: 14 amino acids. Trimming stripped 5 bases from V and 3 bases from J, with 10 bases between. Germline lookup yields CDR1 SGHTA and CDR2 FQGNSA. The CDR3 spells CASSRTADTGELFF. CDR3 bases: TGTGCCAGCAGCAGGACAGCCGACACCGGGGAGCTGTTTTTT. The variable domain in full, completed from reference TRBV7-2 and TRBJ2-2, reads GAGVSQSPSNKVTEKGKDVELRCDPISGHTALYWYRQSLGQGLEFLIYFQGNSAPDKSGLPSDRFSAERTGGSVSTLTIQRTQQEDSAVYLCASSRTADTGELFFGEGSRLTVL.

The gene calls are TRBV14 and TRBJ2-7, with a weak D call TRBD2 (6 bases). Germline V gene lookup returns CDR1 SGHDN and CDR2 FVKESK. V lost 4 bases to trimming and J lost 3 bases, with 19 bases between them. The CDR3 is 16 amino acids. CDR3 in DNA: TGTGCCAGCAGCCCATCCCCGGGGGTAGGGGTCTACGAGCAGTACTTC. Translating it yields CASSPSPGVGVYEQYF.

CDR3 region: CASSPGTEYGYTF. CDR3 nucleotide sequence: TGTGCCAGCTCACCGGGGACAGAGTATGGCTACACCTTC. The chain is built from TRBV18 and TRBJ1-2; 7 bases match TRBD1. V dropped 3 bases and J dropped 5; count of bases not matched to a gene: 3. Germline V lookup: CDR1 KGHSH, CDR2 LQKENI. The CDR3 consists of 13 residues.

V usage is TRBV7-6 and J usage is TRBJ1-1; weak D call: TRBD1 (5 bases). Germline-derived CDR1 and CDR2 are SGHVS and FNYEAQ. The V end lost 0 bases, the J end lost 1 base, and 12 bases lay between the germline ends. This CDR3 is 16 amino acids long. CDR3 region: CASSLASEGRNTEAFF. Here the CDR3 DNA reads TGTGCCAGCAGCTTAGCCAGTGAGGGGAGGAACACTGAAGCTTTCTTT.

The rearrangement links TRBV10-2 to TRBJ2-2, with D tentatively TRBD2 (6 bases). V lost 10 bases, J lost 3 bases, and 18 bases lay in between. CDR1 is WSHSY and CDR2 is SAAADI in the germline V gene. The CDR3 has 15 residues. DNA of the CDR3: TGCGCCACCCGACGACTAGGCGGAGACACCGGGGAGCTGTTTTTT. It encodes CATRRLGGDTGELFF.

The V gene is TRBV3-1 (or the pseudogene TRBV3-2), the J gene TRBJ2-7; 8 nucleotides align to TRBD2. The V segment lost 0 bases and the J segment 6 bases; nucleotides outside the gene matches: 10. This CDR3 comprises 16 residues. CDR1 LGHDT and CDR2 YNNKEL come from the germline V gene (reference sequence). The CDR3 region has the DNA TGTGCCAGCAGCCAAGAGTTGCGAGCGGGAGTCGGCGAGCAGTACTTC. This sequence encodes CASSQELRAGVGEQYF.

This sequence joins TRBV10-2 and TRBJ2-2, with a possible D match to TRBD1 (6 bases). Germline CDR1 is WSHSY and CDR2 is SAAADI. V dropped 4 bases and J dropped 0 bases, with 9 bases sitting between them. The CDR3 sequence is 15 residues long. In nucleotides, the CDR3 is TGCGCCAGCAGTGGGGGGCTTACGAACACCGGGGAGCTGTTTTTT. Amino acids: CASSGGLTNTGELFF.

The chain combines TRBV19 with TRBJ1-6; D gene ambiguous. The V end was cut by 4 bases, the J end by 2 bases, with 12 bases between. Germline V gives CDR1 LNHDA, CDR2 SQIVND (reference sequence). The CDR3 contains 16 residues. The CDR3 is CASSKDPSPYNSPLHF. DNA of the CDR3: TGTGCCAGTAGTAAAGACCCGAGCCCCTATAATTCACCCCTCCACTTT.

The CDR3 reads CATSGRGAFSYEQYF. The CDR3 DNA sequence: TGTGCCACCAGCGGCCGGGGCGCCTTCTCCTACGAGCAGTACTTC. V gene TRBV15 combines with J gene TRBJ2-7; D possibly matches TRBD1 or TRBD2 (5 bases each). Trimming shortened V by 5 bases and J by 0 bases, and 14 bases separated the two germline ends. This CDR3 has 15 residues. Germline V gene data show CDR1 as LNHNV and CDR2 as YYDKDF (reference sequence).

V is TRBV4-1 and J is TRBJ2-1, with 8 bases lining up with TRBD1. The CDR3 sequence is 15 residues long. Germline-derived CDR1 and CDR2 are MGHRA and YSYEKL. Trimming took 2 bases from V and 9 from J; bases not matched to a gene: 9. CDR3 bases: TGCGCCAGCAGCCAATCGGGACAGGCAGCGGCTGAGCAGTTCTTC. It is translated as CASSQSGQAAAEQFF.

Here the CDR3 reads CASTTAGPYEQYF. CDR3 nucleotides: TGTGCCAGTACTACAGCGGGACCCTACGAGCAGTACTTC. The genes are TRBV11-2 and TRBJ2-7, with TRBD2 identical over 7 bases. Germline trimming cut 9 bases from V and 2 bases from J; bases unmatched to any gene: 7. CDR1 SGHAT and CDR2 FQNNGV come from the germline V gene. This CDR3 is 13 amino acids long.

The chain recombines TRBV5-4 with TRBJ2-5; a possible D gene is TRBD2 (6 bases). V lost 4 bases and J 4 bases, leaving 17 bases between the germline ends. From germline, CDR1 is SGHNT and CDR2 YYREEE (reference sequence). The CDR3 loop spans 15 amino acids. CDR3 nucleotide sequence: TGTGCCAGCAGCCCGCAGCTGGGGGGACGAGAGACCCAGTACTTC. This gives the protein CASSPQLGGRETQYF.

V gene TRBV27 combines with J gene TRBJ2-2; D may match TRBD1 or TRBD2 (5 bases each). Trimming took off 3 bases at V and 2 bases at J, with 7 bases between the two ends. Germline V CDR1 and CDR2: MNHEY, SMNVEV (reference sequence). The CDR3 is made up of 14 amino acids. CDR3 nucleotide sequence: TGTGCCAGCAGTTTCGGGGACAACACCGGGGAGCTGTTTTTT. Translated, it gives CASSFGDNTGELFF.

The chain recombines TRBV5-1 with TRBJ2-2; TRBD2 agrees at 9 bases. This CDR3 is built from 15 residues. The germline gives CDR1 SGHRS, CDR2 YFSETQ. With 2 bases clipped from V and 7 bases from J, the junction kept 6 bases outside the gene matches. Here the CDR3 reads CASSLGLAYSGELFF. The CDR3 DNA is TGCGCCAGCAGCTTAGGACTAGCGTACAGCGGGGAGCTGTTTTTT.

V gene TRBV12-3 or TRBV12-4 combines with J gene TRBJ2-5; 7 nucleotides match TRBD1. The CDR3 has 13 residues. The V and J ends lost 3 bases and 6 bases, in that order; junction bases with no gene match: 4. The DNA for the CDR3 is TGTGCCAGCAGTTTGGGGACAGAAAAGACCCAGTACTTC. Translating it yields CASSLGTEKTQYF.

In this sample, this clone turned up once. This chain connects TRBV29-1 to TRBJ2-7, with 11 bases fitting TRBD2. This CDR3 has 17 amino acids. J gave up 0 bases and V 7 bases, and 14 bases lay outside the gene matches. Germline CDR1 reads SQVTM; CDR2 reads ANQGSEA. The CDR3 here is CSALGSGRAGSSYEQYF. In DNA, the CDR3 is TGCAGCGCCCTGGGTAGCGGGAGGGCCGGGAGCTCCTACGAGCAGTACTTC.

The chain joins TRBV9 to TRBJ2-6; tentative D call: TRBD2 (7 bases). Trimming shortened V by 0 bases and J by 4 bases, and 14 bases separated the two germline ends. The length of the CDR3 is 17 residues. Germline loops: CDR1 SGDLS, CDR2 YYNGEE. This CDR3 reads CASSVGVRGAGANVLTF. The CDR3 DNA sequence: TGTGCCAGCAGCGTAGGGGTCCGGGGGGCCGGGGCCAACGTCCTGACTTTC.